This entry is about one T cell receptor beta chain. Its antigen is currently not known. Per-base qualities were not stored, and no clone one base away is much larger. The entry originates in a study of CD8 T cells in ankylosing spondylitis (dated by TCRdb to 2017 to 2019). With respect to the entire study: The study profiled T cell receptor beta repertoires in healthy donors and ankylosing spondylitis patients to find disease-linked TCR variants. In total, the full study cohort was made up of nearly 110 healthy donors and roughly 27 ankylosing spondylitis patients. Peripheral blood samples were taken, and synovial fluid was additionally collected from ankylosing spondylitis patients. Broad study findings and their caveats: Blood from ankylosing spondylitis patients appeared to be characterized by a TCR beta motif made up of under ten highly homologous amino acid variants. The disease-linked clones were reported to be significantly enriched in matched synovial fluid samples from ankylosing spondylitis patients. Some motif variants were previously reported in synovial fluid and blood of reactive arthritis patients, suggesting common disease-initiation mechanisms. The disease-linked clones showed a CD8+ phenotype and occurred at relatively low frequencies in peripheral blood.

Data came from an Illumina HiSeq 2500. Quantitative 5'-RACE with molecular barcodes was the method used to prepare the TCR beta libraries. The original pipeline was this. A new computational method based on a probabilistic model of VDJ rearrangement was used to identify disease-linked TCR variants. TCRdb handled the public reads itself, with Q25 trimming in fastp and clone calling in MiXCR, and kept productive beta chains. Identical CDR3 protein sequences are pooled into one entry, listed with their most common genes and DNA. These V and J calls originate from TCRdb's pipeline instead of the authors' own analysis. Here the sample has about 310,000 distinct CDR3 sequences; less than 25% occur a single time. The biggest ten clones account for 3.5% of the sample. As encoded in the germline V gene (reference sequence), CDR1 is MNHEY while CDR2 is SMNVEV. V sheds 5 bases and J sheds 3 bases, leaving 16 bases between their ends. The CDR3 runs 15 residues from the cysteine to the phenylalanine. This entry keeps only the CDR3 DNA: 45 bases, framed from base 1.

Recombination connected TRBV27 to TRBJ2-5, with no D gene named confidently. This TCR was sampled from a female donor with ankylosing spondylitis or in good health (not recorded which). The specimen was blood, either unsorted or a sorted T cell fraction (not recorded which). The DNA sequence is TGTGCCAGCAGTGTTACCGGGTCTAGAAAAGAGACCCAGTACTTC. Translated, it reads CASSVTGSRKETQYF.